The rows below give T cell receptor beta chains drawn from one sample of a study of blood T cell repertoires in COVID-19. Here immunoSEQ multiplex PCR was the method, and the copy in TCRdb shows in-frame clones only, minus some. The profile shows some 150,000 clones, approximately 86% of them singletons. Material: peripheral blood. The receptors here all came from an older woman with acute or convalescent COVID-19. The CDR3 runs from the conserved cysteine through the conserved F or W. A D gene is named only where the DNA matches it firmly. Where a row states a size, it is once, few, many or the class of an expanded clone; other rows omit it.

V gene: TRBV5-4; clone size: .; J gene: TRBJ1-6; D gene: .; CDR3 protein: CASSRGTSHNSPLHF; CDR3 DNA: TGTGCCAGCAGCAGGGGGACAAGCCATAATTCACCCCTCCACTTT
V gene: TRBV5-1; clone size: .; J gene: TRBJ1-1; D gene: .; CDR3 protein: CASSLTNSGGATEAFF; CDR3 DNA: TGCGCCAGCAGCTTGACGAATTCCGGGGGGGCCACTGAAGCTTTCTTT
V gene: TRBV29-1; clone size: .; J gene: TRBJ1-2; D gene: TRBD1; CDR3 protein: CSVLGQSGGYTF; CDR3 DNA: TGCAGCGTGTTGGGACAGTCTGGTGGCTACACCTTC
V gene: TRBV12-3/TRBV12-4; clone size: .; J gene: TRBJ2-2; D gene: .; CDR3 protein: CASSKRGSGELFF; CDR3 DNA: TGTGCCAGCAGCAAAAGAGGAAGCGGGGAGCTGTTTTTT
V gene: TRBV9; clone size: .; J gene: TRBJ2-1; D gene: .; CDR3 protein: CASSVAQGPYNEQFF; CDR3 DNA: TGTGCCAGCAGCGTAGCGCAGGGCCCCTACAATGAGCAGTTCTTC
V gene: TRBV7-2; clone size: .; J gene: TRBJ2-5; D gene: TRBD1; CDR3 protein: CASSQTTGTETQYF; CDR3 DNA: TGTGCCAGCAGCCAGACGACAGGGACAGAGACCCAGTACTTC
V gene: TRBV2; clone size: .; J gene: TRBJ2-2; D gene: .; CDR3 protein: CASRPWRTGELFF; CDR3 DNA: TGTGCCAGCAGACCGTGGAGAACCGGGGAGCTGTTTTTT
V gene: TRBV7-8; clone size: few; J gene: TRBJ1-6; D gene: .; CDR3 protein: CASSPQEGSPLHF; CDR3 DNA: TGTGCCAGCAGCCCTCAAGAGGGTTCACCCCTCCACTTT
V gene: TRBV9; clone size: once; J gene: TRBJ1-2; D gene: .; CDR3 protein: CASSDQTEAYYGYTF; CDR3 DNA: TGTGCCAGCAGCGACCAGACAGAAGCTTACTATGGCTACACCTTC
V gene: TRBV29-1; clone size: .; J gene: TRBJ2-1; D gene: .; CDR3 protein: CSVRKTGSSYNEQFF; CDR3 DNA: TGCAGCGTCCGTAAGACAGGTAGCTCCTACAATGAGCAGTTCTTC
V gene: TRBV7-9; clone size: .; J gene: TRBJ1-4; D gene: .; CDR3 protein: CASSTTAGVEEKLFF; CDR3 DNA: TGTGCCAGCAGCACAACCGCAGGGGTTGAGGAAAAACTGTTTTTT
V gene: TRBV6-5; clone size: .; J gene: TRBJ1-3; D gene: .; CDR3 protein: CASSYLHTIYF; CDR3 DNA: TGTGCCAGCAGTTACCTTCACACCATATATTTT
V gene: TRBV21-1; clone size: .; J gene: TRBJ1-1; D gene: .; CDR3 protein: CASGGARTETEAFF; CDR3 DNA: TGTGCCAGCGGCGGGGCGAGGACGGAAACTGAAGCTTTCTTT
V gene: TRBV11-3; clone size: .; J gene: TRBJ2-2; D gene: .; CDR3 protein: CASSQTWLRGATGELFF; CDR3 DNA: TGTGCCAGCAGCCAAACCTGGCTCCGGGGGGCGACCGGGGAGCTGTTTTTT
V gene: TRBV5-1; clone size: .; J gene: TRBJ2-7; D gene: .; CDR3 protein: CASSARAGGLEQYF; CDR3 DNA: TGCGCCAGCTCCGCTAGGGCCGGCGGGCTCGAGCAGTACTTC
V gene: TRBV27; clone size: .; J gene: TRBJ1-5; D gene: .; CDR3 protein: CASSPAHYSNQPQHF; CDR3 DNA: TGTGCCAGCAGTCCCGCACATTATAGCAATCAGCCCCAGCATTTT
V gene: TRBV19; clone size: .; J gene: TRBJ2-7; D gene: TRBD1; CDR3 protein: CASRGQGFSSYEQYF; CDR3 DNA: TGTGCCAGTAGGGGACAGGGATTTAGCTCCTACGAGCAGTACTTC
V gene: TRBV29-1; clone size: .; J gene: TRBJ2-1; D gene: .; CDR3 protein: CSGGSFYNEQFF; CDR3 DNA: TGCAGCGGAGGCAGTTTCTACAATGAGCAGTTCTTC
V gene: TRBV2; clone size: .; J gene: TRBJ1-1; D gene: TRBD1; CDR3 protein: CASKRTGEVGTEAFF; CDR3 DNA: TGTGCCAGCAAGCGGACAGGGGAGGTGGGCACTGAAGCTTTCTTT
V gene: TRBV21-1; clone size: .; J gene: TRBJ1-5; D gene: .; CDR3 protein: CATRGQRRNQPQHF; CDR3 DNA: TGTGCTACCCGAGGGCAGAGGAGAAATCAGCCCCAGCATTTT
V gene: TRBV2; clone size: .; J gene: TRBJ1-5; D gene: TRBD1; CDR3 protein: CASKGQGNQPQHF; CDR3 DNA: TGTGCCAGCAAGGGACAGGGTAACCAGCCCCAGCATTTT
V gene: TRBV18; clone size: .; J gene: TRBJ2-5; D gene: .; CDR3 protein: CASSPPAGGFRETQYF; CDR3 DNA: TGTGCCAGCTCACCACCGGCCGGGGGTTTTAGAGAGACCCAGTACTTC
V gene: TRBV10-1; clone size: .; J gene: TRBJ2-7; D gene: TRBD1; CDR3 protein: CARGQLTYEQYF; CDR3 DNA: TGCGCCAGGGGACAGCTAACCTACGAGCAGTACTTC
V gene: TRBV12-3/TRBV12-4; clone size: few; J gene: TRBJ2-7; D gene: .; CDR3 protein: CASSSSYSYEQYF; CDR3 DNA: TGTGCCAGCAGTTCGAGTTACTCCTACGAGCAGTACTTC
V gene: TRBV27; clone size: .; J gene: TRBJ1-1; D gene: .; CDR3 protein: CASSPRPANTEAFF; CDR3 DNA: TGTGCCAGCAGCCCCAGGCCAGCGAACACTGAAGCTTTCTTT
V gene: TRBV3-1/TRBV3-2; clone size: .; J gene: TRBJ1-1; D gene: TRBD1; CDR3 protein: CASSQSGQRLHTEAFF; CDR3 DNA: TGTGCCAGCAGCCAATCGGGACAGCGACTTCACACTGAAGCTTTCTTT
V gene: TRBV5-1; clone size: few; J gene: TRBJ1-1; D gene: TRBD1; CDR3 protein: CASSLSGGTEAFF; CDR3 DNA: TGCGCCAGCAGCTTATCAGGGGGCACTGAAGCTTTCTTT
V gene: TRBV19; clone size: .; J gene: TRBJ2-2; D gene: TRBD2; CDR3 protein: CASRPRLAGRNTGELFF; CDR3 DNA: TGTGCCAGTAGGCCACGACTAGCGGGGCGGAACACCGGGGAGCTGTTTTTT
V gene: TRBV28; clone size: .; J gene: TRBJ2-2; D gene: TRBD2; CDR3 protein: CASSPLGWRGEMNTGELFF; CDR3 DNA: TGTGCCAGCAGTCCCCTAGGTTGGCGGGGGGAGATGAACACCGGGGAGCTGTTTTTT
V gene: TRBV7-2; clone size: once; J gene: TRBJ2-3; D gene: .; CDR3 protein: CASSLLPETDTQYF; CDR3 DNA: TGTGCCAGCAGCTTACTACCGGAGACAGATACGCAGTATTTT